This TCR beta chain stems from a study of lymphopenia after photon versus proton radiotherapy. Study observations and caveats: Post-nadir TCR diversity decline inversely tracked overall survival among those who died. Oligoclonal CD8+ Temra expansion after nadir drove photon patients' diversity drop. Photon-treated patients lost naive T cells and TCR diversity; proton-treated stayed stable. Authors raise, but do not show, better survival with proton therapy.

Concerning this clone: Its antigen is currently unknown.

The assay was immunoSEQ multiplex PCR, and TCRdb's table has in-frame clones only and misses some. The data contain 35,000 to 45,000 clones, 85% of them seen just once; the ten biggest clones take up 2.9%. Germline loops: CDR1 WNHNN, CDR2 SYGVQD (reference sequence). Trimming took 2 bases from V and 2 from J, leaving 6 bases between them. The length of the CDR3 is 14 residues. This chain joins TRBV10-1 and TRBJ2-2; tentatively, D is TRBD2 (6 bases). This sample comprised peripheral blood, obtained from a patient treated with photon-based radiotherapy. The origin of this receptor is a man over 45 with gastric cancer. The CDR3 loop is CASSEGTNTGELFF. The CDR3 DNA reads as TGCGCCAGCAGTGAGGGGACTAACACCGGGGAGCTGTTTTTT.